The following is a TCR beta chain sequence with its context. Clones were sequenced by immunoSEQ multiplex PCR, and TCRdb holds only the in-frame ones, with some missing. The sample includes about 100,000 clones, roughly 92% seen only once; the top ten take under 4%. The CDR3 totals 14 residues. CDR1 LGHDT and CDR2 YNNKEL come from the germline V gene (reference sequence). With 1 base removed from V and 6 bases from J, the gap between germline ends came to 10 bases. The sample is drawn from a study of control samples from healthy donors and cancer patients. The sequenced sample was blood. V usage is TRBV3-1 (or the pseudogene TRBV3-2) and J usage is TRBJ1-5; D is ambiguous. The clonotype comes from a human donor in good health. The donor label of this sample is uncertain. DNA for the CDR3: TGTGCCAGCAGCCAAGCGTTCCGGAGTCAGCCCCAGCATTTT. As protein: CASSQAFRSQPQHF.